This is a list of T cell receptor beta chains from one sample in a study of cytomegalovirus exposure and HLA in healthy donors. Profiling relied on immunoSEQ multiplex PCR, and the TCRdb table lists in-frame clones only, not all of them. The table has 60,000 to 65,000 clones, about 95% seen once; the top ten hold 1.2%. The source material was PBMCs. Source of these receptors: a woman between 18 and 30 years old in good health and CMV-seronegative. The CDR3 runs from the conserved cysteine through the conserved F or W. D genes are given only for firm matches. Only some rows state a clone size, as once, few, many or a class for expanded clones.

size | D | J | V | CDR3 | DNA
- | TRBD2 | TRBJ2-3 | TRBV4-3 | CASSQGRGLAGPASTDTQYF | TGCGCCAGCAGCCAAGGGAGGGGACTAGCGGGACCCGCGAGCACAGATACGCAGTATTTT
once | - | TRBJ2-2 | TRBV4-1 | CASSQLRTGSPGELFF | TGCGCCAGCAGCCAACTCCGGACCGGGAGCCCCGGGGAGCTGTTTTTT
- | TRBD2 | TRBJ2-1 | TRBV7-8 | CASSLGSGRLNEQFF | TGTGCCAGCAGCTTAGGTAGCGGGAGGCTCAATGAGCAGTTCTTC
- | - | TRBJ1-2 | TRBV19 | CASSIGLNGGHGYTF | TGTGCCAGTAGTATTGGGCTCAATGGGGGCCATGGCTACACCTTC
- | TRBD1 | TRBJ1-4 | TRBV15 | CATSQQGANEKLFF | TGTGCCACCAGCCAACAGGGGGCTAATGAAAAACTGTTTTTT
- | TRBD1 | TRBJ1-1 | TRBV29-1 | CSAGTGANTEAFF | TGCAGCGCAGGGACAGGGGCCAACACTGAAGCTTTCTTT
- | TRBD2 | TRBJ2-7 | TRBV18 | CASSPGRELEQYF | TGTGCCAGCTCACCAGGGAGGGAACTCGAGCAGTACTTC
- | TRBD1 | TRBJ1-3 | TRBV7-2 | CASSLVPGQGTGNTIYF | TGTGCCAGCAGCTTAGTACCGGGACAGGGTACTGGAAACACCATATATTTT
- | - | TRBJ2-3 | TRBV7-2 | CASSSSPSGRGGDTQYF | TGTGCCAGCAGCTCCTCCCCGTCAGGCAGGGGTGGTGATACGCAGTATTTT
- | - | TRBJ1-4 | TRBV2 | CASSGQFNEKLFF | TGTGCCAGCAGTGGGCAGTTTAATGAAAAACTGTTTTTT
- | - | TRBJ2-5 | TRBV19 | CASSVLRGETQYF | TGTGCCAGTAGTGTCCTCAGGGGAGAGACCCAGTACTTC
- | TRBD1 | TRBJ1-5 | TRBV18 | CASSPGQGNQPQHF | TGTGCCAGCTCCCCGGGACAGGGAAATCAGCCCCAGCATTTT
- | - | TRBJ2-1 | TRBV28 | CASSFTGKNEQFF | TGTGCCAGCAGTTTTACAGGGAAAAATGAGCAGTTCTTC
- | TRBD1 | TRBJ1-1 | TRBV18 | CASSPGTGDLGTEAFF | TGTGCCAGCTCACCCGGGACAGGGGATCTGGGCACTGAAGCTTTCTTT
once | - | TRBJ1-5 | TRBV27 | CASSLGWGSSNQPQHF | TGTGCCAGCAGTTTAGGTTGGGGCAGTAGCAATCAGCCCCAGCATTTT
- | TRBD1 | TRBJ2-7 | TRBV2 | CASSGNRGHPYEQYF | TGTGCCAGCAGTGGGAACAGGGGGCACCCATACGAGCAGTACTTC
- | TRBD2 | TRBJ2-4 | TRBV5-8 | CASSRGLAGVGAKNIQYF | TGTGCCAGCAGCCGGGGACTAGCGGGAGTGGGGGCCAAAAACATTCAGTACTTC
- | TRBD1 | TRBJ1-5 | TRBV4-3 | CASSQDAGQGYQPQHF | TGCGCCAGCAGCCAGGATGCGGGACAGGGTTATCAGCCCCAGCATTTT
- | TRBD2 | TRBJ2-7 | TRBV7-2 | CASSKSGGASYEQYF | TGTGCCAGCAGCAAAAGCGGGGGGGCCTCCTACGAGCAGTACTTC
- | - | TRBJ2-5 | TRBV7-2 | CASSLAGATWETQYF | TGTGCCAGCAGCTTAGCGGGAGCCACGTGGGAGACCCAGTACTTC
- | - | TRBJ2-2 | TRBV7-3 | CASSLRRGELFF | TGTGCCAGCAGCTTACGGCGGGGGGAGCTGTTTTTT
- | - | TRBJ2-2 | TRBV29-1 | CSVVRQLTGELFF | TGCAGCGTTGTGAGACAGCTGACCGGGGAGCTGTTTTTT
once | TRBD1 | TRBJ1-2 | TRBV6-5 | CASSARTGGNYGYTF | TGTGCCAGCAGCGCACGCACAGGGGGTAACTATGGCTACACCTTC
- | - | TRBJ1-2 | TRBV28 | CASRWGPGGNYGYTF | TGTGCCAGCAGGTGGGGTCCAGGAGGGAACTATGGCTACACCTTC
- | TRBD1 | TRBJ2-1 | TRBV29-1 | CSVKGAGLWGSYNEQFF | TGCAGCGTTAAGGGGGCCGGGTTGTGGGGGTCCTACAATGAGCAGTTCTTC
- | TRBD2 | TRBJ2-5 | TRBV11-1 | CASSPGVAGTQYF | TGTGCCAGCAGCCCTGGCGTAGCGGGGACCCAGTACTTC
- | - | TRBJ2-7 | TRBV11-2 | CASSSPRDIPEQYF | TGTGCCAGCAGCTCTCCCCGGGACATTCCCGAGCAGTACTTC
once | TRBD2 | TRBJ2-7 | TRBV6-4 | CASSESAGGPAEQYF | TGTGCCAGCAGTGAGAGTGCGGGGGGGCCGGCCGAGCAGTACTTC
- | TRBD1 | TRBJ1-2 | TRBV7-9 | CASSPPRNRGPTLAYTF | TGTGCCAGCAGCCCTCCCCGAAACAGGGGGCCGACGCTGGCCTACACCTTC
- | TRBD1 | TRBJ2-3 | TRBV5-1 | CASSPQGARDTQYF | TGCGCCAGCAGCCCCCAGGGGGCGAGGGATACGCAGTATTTT
- | TRBD1 | TRBJ2-3 | TRBV2 | CASSVDRESTDTQYF | TGTGCCAGCAGTGTGGACAGGGAGAGCACAGATACGCAGTATTTT
- | - | TRBJ2-5 | TRBV11-3 | CASSPGLDQETQYF | TGTGCCAGCAGCCCCGGACTCGACCAAGAGACCCAGTACTTC
- | TRBD1 | TRBJ1-2 | TRBV28 | CASRGQGSYGYTF | TGTGCCAGCAGGGGACAGGGGAGCTATGGCTACACCTTC
- | TRBD2 | TRBJ2-3 | TRBV29-1 | CSVDLLLAVADTQYF | TGCAGCGTTGACCTACTCCTAGCGGTGGCAGATACGCAGTATTTT
- | TRBD2 | TRBJ2-1 | TRBV4-1 | CASSLSTSGYNEQFF | TGCGCCAGCAGCCTGTCGACTAGCGGCTACAATGAGCAGTTCTTC
- | - | TRBJ1-4 | TRBV15 | CATSRDWGVLKATNEKLFF | TGTGCCACCAGCAGAGATTGGGGGGTCTTGAAAGCAACTAATGAAAAACTGTTTTTT
- | TRBD2 | TRBJ2-2 | TRBV6-1 | CASSEESWREVTNTGELFF | TGTGCCAGCAGTGAAGAATCTTGGCGGGAGGTCACGAACACCGGGGAGCTGTTTTTT
- | TRBD2 | TRBJ2-5 | TRBV15 | CATSRDVGLAGGGGTQYF | TGTGCCACCAGCAGAGATGTTGGACTAGCGGGGGGCGGTGGGACCCAGTACTTC
- | - | TRBJ1-2 | TRBV10-2 | CASSEALRGYGYTF | TGCGCCAGCAGTGAGGCACTCCGAGGGTATGGCTACACCTTC
- | - | TRBJ2-4 | TRBV6-5 | CASQGGHIQYF | TGTGCCAGCCAGGGGGGACACATACAGTACTTC
- | TRBD1 | TRBJ1-1 | TRBV19 | CASTTGQLMNTEAFF | TGTGCCAGTACCACGGGACAGCTCATGAACACTGAAGCTTTCTTT
once | - | TRBJ1-5 | TRBV15 | CATSRDFPGEVVQPQHF | TGTGCCACCAGCAGAGATTTTCCGGGGGAAGTGGTTCAGCCCCAGCATTTT
- | TRBD2 | TRBJ2-4 | TRBV28 | CASGGRENIQYF | TGTGCCTCGGGGGGGCGGGAAAACATTCAGTACTTC
once | - | TRBJ2-3 | TRBV7-9 | CASSSPRGGATDTQYF | TGTGCCAGCAGCTCCCCTAGGGGGGGAGCCACAGATACGCAGTATTTT
- | TRBD2 | TRBJ2-3 | TRBV18 | CASSPGSASGRRDTQYF | TGTGCCAGCTCACCAGGGTCGGCTAGCGGGAGAAGAGATACGCAGTATTTT
- | TRBD1 | TRBJ2-1 | TRBV28 | CAGGTGPYNEQFF | TGTGCCGGTGGGACAGGACCATACAATGAGCAGTTCTTC
- | - | TRBJ2-5 | TRBV6-1 | CASSEGGRGAETQYF | TGTGCCAGCAGTGAAGGGGGAAGGGGCGCAGAGACCCAGTACTTC
- | TRBD1 | TRBJ2-4 | TRBV9 | CASSVAGQAKNIQYF | TGTGCCAGCAGCGTAGCCGGACAGGCTAAAAACATTCAGTACTTC
- | TRBD2 | TRBJ2-7 | TRBV4-1 | CASSHRLAGDYYEQYF | TGCGCCAGCAGCCACCGACTAGCGGGGGACTACTACGAGCAGTACTTC
- | TRBD2 | TRBJ2-1 | TRBV6-1 | CASSAGLVGEQFF | TGTGCCAGCAGTGCCGGACTAGTCGGTGAGCAGTTCTTC
- | - | TRBJ1-5 | TRBV7-8 | CASSPDPGRAQHF | TGTGCCAGCAGTCCCGACCCCGGGAGGGCCCAGCATTTT
- | TRBD2 | TRBJ2-5 | TRBV18 | CASSREGGETQYF | TGTGCCAGCTCACGCGAGGGAGGGGAGACCCAGTACTTC
- | TRBD1 | TRBJ1-5 | TRBV10-3 | CAISEGQGHQPQHF | TGTGCCATCAGTGAGGGACAGGGCCATCAGCCCCAGCATTTT
- | - | TRBJ2-7 | TRBV7-6 | CASSWEVNSYEQYF | TGTGCCAGCAGCTGGGAGGTGAACTCCTACGAGCAGTACTTC
- | - | TRBJ2-3 | TRBV15 | CAARQDGGPDTQYF | TGTGCCGCCAGACAGGACGGTGGCCCAGATACGCAGTATTTT
- | - | TRBJ2-3 | TRBV5-4 | CASSFQDTDTQYF | TGTGCCAGCAGCTTTCAGGACACAGATACGCAGTATTTT
- | - | TRBJ2-3 | TRBV27 | CASRPGTRADTQYF | TGTGCCAGCCGCCCAGGCACCCGCGCAGATACGCAGTATTTT
- | TRBD1 | TRBJ2-2 | TRBV6-1 | CASSVGQENTGELFF | TGTGCCAGCAGTGTGGGACAGGAGAACACCGGGGAGCTGTTTTTT
- | - | TRBJ2-1 | TRBV28 | CASSSPWRGPGNEQFF | TGTGCCAGCAGCTCACCATGGCGGGGGCCTGGGAATGAGCAGTTCTTC
once | - | TRBJ2-3 | TRBV28 | CASSFSRGYTKDTQYF | TGTGCCAGCAGTTTTTCTAGGGGGTATACGAAAGATACGCAGTATTTT